These 8 T cell receptor beta chains were sequenced from one sample in a study of Ad26.COV2.S vaccination and SARS-CoV-2 variants. Sequenced by immunoSEQ multiplex PCR; TCRdb stores in-frame clones only, minus some. This table holds some 640,000 clones, more than 80% found once. Documented treatment: 15 to 20 received Ad26.COV2.S at low or high dose, single or two shots; roughly five received placebo; per-sample allocation not given. Each sample was drawn 63 days after the first injection (of vaccine or placebo). Sequenced material: peripheral blood, taken in a trial of Ad26.COV2.S vaccine versus placebo. The receptors come from a person between 18 and 65 years old who received the Ad26.COV2.S COVID-19 vaccine or a placebo.

Regarding this clone: In the same sample, other DNA sequences code for this CDR3. This sequence joins TRBV7-2 and TRBJ1-5; unclear D gene. V lost 3 bases and J 2 bases, leaving 5 bases between the germline ends. The germline CDR1 and CDR2 sequences are SGHTA and FQGNSA. This CDR3 has 13 residues. Here the CDR3 reads CASSFRGNQPQHF. The CDR3, as DNA: TGTGCCAGCAGCTTTAGGGGCAATCAGCCCCAGCATTTT.

The chain links TRBV5-1 to TRBJ2-7; D is possibly TRBD1 or TRBD2 (5 bases each). The CDR3 contains 16 residues. V was trimmed by 4 bases and J by 7 bases, leaving 24 bases between them. CDR1 and CDR2 (germline): SGHRS, YFSETQ. In DNA form, the CDR3 reads TGCGCCAGCAGCGCCCGGCTCCTAGGGGACCTGGGGGAGCAGTACTTC. This codes for CASSARLLGDLGEQYF.

The genes are TRBV4-2 and TRBJ1-2; no firm D call. This CDR3 is built from 14 residues. V was clipped by 4 bases and J by 5 bases, with 14 bases between them. CDR1 LGHNA and CDR2 YNFKEQ come from the germline V gene. The CDR3 loop reads CASSPDLWRYGYTF. In nucleotides, the CDR3 is TGTGCCAGCAGCCCGGACCTCTGGCGGTATGGCTACACCTTC.

This chain links TRBV27 with TRBJ2-7; 10 bases match TRBD1. Germline V gene data show CDR1 as MNHEY and CDR2 as SMNVEV (reference sequence). This CDR3 contains 15 residues. The ends lost 3 bases at V and 4 bases at J; junction bases unmatched: 6. The CDR3 DNA reads TGTGCCAGCAGTTTTCTCGGACAGGGGGGTTACGAGCAGTACTTC. This codes for CASSFLGQGGYEQYF.

This clone appeared a single time. The rearrangement uses TRBV5-4 and TRBJ2-5; TRBD1 aligns across 9 bases. Germline V gives CDR1 SGHNT, CDR2 YYREEE (reference sequence). The CDR3 is 14 amino acids. With 7 bases clipped from V and 5 bases from J, the junction kept 9 bases outside the gene matches. CDR3 in amino acids: CASRQQGALETQYF. CDR3 in DNA: TGTGCCAGCCGCCAACAGGGGGCCCTTGAGACCCAGTACTTC.

This chain uses TRBV7-9 with TRBJ1-1; possible D gene TRBD1, 6 bases. Germline V gene lookup returns CDR1 SEHNR and CDR2 FQNEAQ (reference sequence). Trimming left V 1 base short and J 1 base short, with 16 bases between. CDR3 length: 17 amino acids. The CDR3 here is CASSLDGSRGPNTEAFF. The DNA for the CDR3 is TGTGCCAGCAGCTTAGACGGGTCCAGGGGTCCGAACACTGAAGCTTTCTTT.

The chain joins TRBV6-6 to TRBJ2-4, with D possibly being TRBD1 or TRBD2 (6 bases each). This CDR3 contains 14 residues. Per the germline V gene, CDR1 is MNHNY and CDR2 is SVGAGI (reference sequence). Trimming pared 2 bases from V and 8 bases from J, leaving 13 bases between. The DNA of the CDR3 is TGTGCCAGCAGTTACCCGAGGGGGGCGGACATTCAGTACTTC. This gives the protein CASSYPRGADIQYF.

The rearrangement joins TRBV11-1 to TRBJ2-1; the D is unclear. CDR3 length: 12 amino acids. Germline-derived CDR1 and CDR2 are SGHAT and FQDESV (reference sequence). Trimming took 1 base from V and 10 from J, leaving 8 bases between them. The CDR3 sequence: CASSLEVGEQFF. The CDR3 DNA reads TGTGCCAGCAGCTTAGAGGTCGGGGAGCAGTTCTTC. Variable domain in full (rest from reference TRBV11-1 and TRBJ2-1): EAEVAQSPRYKITEKSQAVAFWCDPISGHATLYWYRQILGQGPELLVQFQDESVVDDSQLPKDRFSAERLKGVDSTLKIQPAELGDSAMYLCASSLEVGEQFFGPGTRLTVL.